The clone carrying this T cell receptor beta chain was seen more than once but under ten times. The antigen remains unidentified. The sequenced template was cDNA made from the entire isolated RNA. Sequencing was performed with immunoSEQ multiplex PCR; in TCRdb, only in-frame clones are kept and a portion is missing. Among some 150,000 clones, about 10% were seen once, and the ten largest hold 0.7%. This sample stems from a study of beta chain features in type 1 diabetes. For the study at large: The patients were much like the healthy donors in age, gender and cell yields. The study's findings and limits: TCRB CDR3 length was moderately but significantly reduced in all four CD4+ subsets of Type 1 diabetes patients. Whether TCRB rearrangement is influenced by HLA type went unresolved here. For type 1 diabetes patients, VDJ junctions showed fewer insertions and more deletions.

Germline V CDR1 and CDR2: KGHSH, LQKENI. This CDR3 is 15 amino acids long. V lost 3 bases, J lost 2 bases, and 13 bases lay in between. This TCR was recovered from a woman aged 25 to 39 with type 1 diabetes. This sequence joins TRBV18 and TRBJ1-2; a weak D match, TRBD1 (6 bases). Sequencing input: central memory CD4+ T cells from blood. CDR3 residues: CASSPREGTNYGYTF. The CDR3 DNA reads as TGTGCCAGCTCACCCCGCGAGGGGACAAACTATGGCTACACCTTC. Full variable domain (remainder filled in from reference TRBV18 and TRBJ1-2): NAGVMQNPRHLVRRRGQEARLRCSPMKGHSHVYWYRQLPEEGLKFMVYLQKENIIDESGMPKERFSAEFPKEGPSILRIQQVVRGDSAAYFCASSPREGTNYGYTFGSGTRLTVV.